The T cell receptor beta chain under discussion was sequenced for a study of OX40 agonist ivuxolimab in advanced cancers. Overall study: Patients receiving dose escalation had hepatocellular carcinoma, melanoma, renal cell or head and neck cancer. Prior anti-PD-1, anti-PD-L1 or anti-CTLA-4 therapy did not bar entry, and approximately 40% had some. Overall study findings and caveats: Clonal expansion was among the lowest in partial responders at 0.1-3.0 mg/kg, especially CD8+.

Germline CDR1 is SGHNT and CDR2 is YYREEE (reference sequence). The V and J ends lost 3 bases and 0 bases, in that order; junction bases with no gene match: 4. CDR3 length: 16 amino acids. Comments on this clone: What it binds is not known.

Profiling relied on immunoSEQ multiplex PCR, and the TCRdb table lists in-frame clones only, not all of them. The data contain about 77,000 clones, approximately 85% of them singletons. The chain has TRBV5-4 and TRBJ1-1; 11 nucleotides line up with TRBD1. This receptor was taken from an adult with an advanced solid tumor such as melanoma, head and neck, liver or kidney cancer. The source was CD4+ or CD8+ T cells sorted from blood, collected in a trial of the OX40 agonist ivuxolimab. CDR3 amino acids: CASSWGDRGMNTEAFF. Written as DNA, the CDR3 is TGTGCCAGCAGCTGGGGGGACAGGGGGATGAACACTGAAGCTTTCTTT.